Listed below are T cell receptor beta chains from one sample, sequenced in a study of CD8+ T cells in alopecia areata. This table comes from immunoSEQ multiplex PCR, and its TCRdb copy is limited to in-frame clones, with some not included. The profile shows 100,000 to 150,000 clones, 58% of them singletons. The specimen comprised CD4+ T cells sorted from blood, sampled at week 0. Receptors originate from a human donor with alopecia areata. Each CDR3 is given with its conserved first and last residue. Fields, in order: D gene, CDR3 length, V gene, J gene, clone size, CDR3 DNA, CDR3 protein. D genes are given only for firm matches. Not all rows give a size; the values are once, few, many and, for expanded clones, a class.

TRBD1	14	TRBV6-5	TRBJ1-1	.	TGTGCCAGCTCTCAGGGGGCGGGTTTTGGTGAAGCTTTCTTT	CASSQGAGFGEAFF
.	15	TRBV6-6	TRBJ1-2	.	TGTGCCAGCAGTTACTCGAGAGGTCCGGATTATGGCTACACCTTC	CASSYSRGPDYGYTF
.	12	TRBV6-1	TRBJ1-1	.	TGTGCCAGCAGGCCCATGAACACTGAAGCTTTCTTT	CASRPMNTEAFF
.	15	TRBV5-1	TRBJ2-7	.	TGCGCCACCCAGCCGGGGGTGACTTACTCCTACGAGCAGTACTTC	CATQPGVTYSYEQYF
TRBD1	19	TRBV4-3	TRBJ2-7	.	TGCGCCAGCAGCCAAAGGGGGGGACAGGGGGCCATGATCTCCTACGAGCAGTACTTC	CASSQRGGQGAMISYEQYF
.	14	TRBV9	TRBJ2-1	.	TGTGCCAGCAGCGTAGCTACGTTGAGGGATGAGCAGTTCTTC	CASSVATLRDEQFF
.	13	TRBV6-5	TRBJ2-3	.	TGTGCCAGCAGTGTATCTTTCACAGATACGCAGTATTTT	CASSVSFTDTQYF
.	11	TRBV2	TRBJ1-2	.	TGTGCCGGCACCGGTAACTATGGCTACACCTTC	CAGTGNYGYTF
.	13	TRBV30	TRBJ1-2	.	TGTGCCTGGAGTATTTCGGGGGCGCAAGGCTACACCTTC	CAWSISGAQGYTF
.	14	TRBV9	TRBJ1-6	.	TGTGCCAGCAGCGTTCAGAGCTATAATTCACCCCTCCACTTT	CASSVQSYNSPLHF
.	13	TRBV30	TRBJ1-6	.	TGTGCCTGTACAGGGTCCTGGAATTCACCCCTCCACTTT	CACTGSWNSPLHF
.	15	TRBV19	TRBJ2-6	few	TGTGCCAGTAGTCCAGGGGTCTCTGGGGCCAACGTCCTGACTTTC	CASSPGVSGANVLTF
.	14	TRBV2	TRBJ1-1	.	TGTGCCAGCAGTGTGCAGGCGAGGGTCACTGAAGCTTTCTTT	CASSVQARVTEAFF